This T cell receptor beta chain appears in the sequencing data of a study of human thymus T cells. Only in-frame clones appear in the TCRdb table, and some are missing; sequencing was by immunoSEQ multiplex PCR. The repertoire consists of 40,000 to 45,000 clones, with approximately 95% occurring once and the leading ten covering 0.095% to 0.15%. Looked up from germline, CDR1 is SNHLY and CDR2 is FYNNEI. The CDR3 covers 14 residues. Trimming took 7 bases from V and 0 from J, leaving 13 bases between them. The genes are TRBV2 and TRBJ2-7; no clear D gene. The specimen was blood. This TCR came from a boy under two years old with a congenital heart defect but otherwise immunologically healthy. The CDR3, as DNA: TGTGCCAGCAACTTCCGGCGGACCTCCTACGAGCAGTACTTC. This encodes CASNFRRTSYEQYF. Looking up the rest from reference TRBV2 and TRBJ2-7 gives the full variable domain: EPEVTQTPSHQVTQMGQEVILRCVPISNHLYFYWYRQILGQKVEFLVSFYNNEISEKSEIFDDQFSVERPDGSNFTLKIRSTKLEDSAMYFCASNFRRTSYEQYFGPGTRLTVT.